These T cell receptor beta chains were read from a single sample in a study of blood T cells in healthy people across ages. TCRdb used MiXCR to reprocess the 5' RACE reads, holding one entry per CDR3 protein. The sample holds around 1.5 million distinct CDR3 sequences; about 35% are singletons and the top ten take 11%. The material sequenced was blood. These TCRs come from a woman in her 30s in good health. Each CDR3 is given with its conserved first and last residue. A D gene is named only where the DNA matches it firmly. Size values are once, few and many counts, or a class for expanded clones, and some rows have none.

size	J	D	V	CDR3	DNA
-	TRBJ2-7	-	TRBV30	CAWSRGNYEQYF	TGTGCCTGGAGCCGCGGAAATTACGAGCAGTACTTC
many	TRBJ2-5	-	TRBV7-3	CASSLRQRSQETQYF	TGTGCCAGCAGCTTACGGCAGCGGAGCCAAGAGACCCAGTACTTC
-	TRBJ2-5	TRBD1	TRBV20-1	CSARTGTGVQETQYF	TGCAGTGCTAGAACCGGGACAGGGGTCCAAGAGACCCAGTACTTC
-	TRBJ1-5	-	TRBV6-1	CAVSRAQPQHF	TGTGCGGTTAGCAGGGCTCAGCCCCAGCATTTT
many	TRBJ2-7	-	TRBV27	CASSLWQGSYEQYF	TGTGCCAGCAGTTTGTGGCAGGGTTCCTACGAGCAGTACTTC
many	TRBJ2-7	TRBD1	TRBV29-1	CSVAIGQGSEQYF	TGCAGCGTTGCTATTGGACAGGGTAGCGAGCAGTACTTC
-	TRBJ2-7	TRBD2	TRBV6-9	CASSYTSGVYEQYF	TGTGCCAGCAGTTACACTAGCGGGGTCTACGAGCAGTACTTC
-	TRBJ1-1	-	TRBV20-1	CSAPKAGMNTEAFF	TGCAGTGCTCCCAAGGCAGGGATGAACACTGAAGCTTTCTTT
-	TRBJ2-5	-	TRBV29-1	CSVWKGEQETQYF	TGCAGCGTGTGGAAGGGAGAACAAGAGACCCAGTACTTC
-	TRBJ2-7	-	TRBV9	CASSVGWSNEQYF	TGTGCCAGCAGCGTAGGTTGGAGTAACGAGCAGTACTTC
few	TRBJ1-2	TRBD1	TRBV29-1	CSVERFGGDRDYGYTF	TGCAGCGTTGAAAGATTCGGGGGGGACAGGGACTATGGCTACACCTTC
once	TRBJ2-7	-	TRBV4-1	CASSQDTGMGSHVSYEQYF	TGCGCCAGCAGCCAAGATACCGGCATGGGCAGTCATGTCTCCTACGAGCAGTACTTC
-	TRBJ2-3	TRBD2	TRBV12-3/TRBV12-4	CASGPLAGEGSDTQYF	TGTGCCAGCGGCCCTTTGGCGGGGGAAGGGTCAGATACGCAGTATTTT
many	TRBJ2-1	-	TRBV7-2	CASSLVSGQFF	TGTGCCAGCAGCTTAGTGTCTGGGCAGTTCTTC
-	TRBJ2-3	TRBD1	TRBV5-5	CASRTGTGGADTQYF	TGCGCCAGCAGGACCGGGACAGGGGGCGCAGATACGCAGTATTTT
few	TRBJ1-2	TRBD1	TRBV4-2	CASSQGQGDLYGYTF	TGTGCCAGCAGCCAGGGACAGGGTGATCTATATGGCTACACCTTC
-	TRBJ2-1	-	TRBV11-2	CASSWGRDFIYNEQFF	TGTGCCAGCAGCTGGGGCCGGGACTTCATCTACAATGAGCAGTTCTTC
few	TRBJ2-1	-	TRBV7-9	CASSFPWGDEQFF	TGTGCCAGCAGCTTCCCATGGGGGGATGAGCAGTTCTTC
-	TRBJ2-7	TRBD2	TRBV5-1	CASSLTSGTPTQQYF	TGCGCCAGCAGCTTAACTAGCGGGACCCCTACCCAGCAGTACTTC
-	TRBJ2-7	-	TRBV7-9	CASSPSIGSTYEQYF	TGTGCCAGCAGTCCCAGTATTGGGTCGACCTACGAGCAGTACTTC
-	TRBJ2-3	TRBD1	TRBV7-9	CASSPYYLTGQDTDTQYF	TGTGCCAGCAGCCCCTACTACCTGACAGGGCAGGACACAGATACGCAGTATTTT
-	TRBJ2-5	TRBD2	TRBV7-9	CASSFDTRLAGSKETQYF	TGTGCCAGCAGCTTCGACACAAGACTAGCGGGGTCTAAAGAGACCCAGTACTTC
-	TRBJ1-6	-	TRBV20-1	CSAPGAGSSPLHF	TGCAGTGCCCCGGGGGCCGGGAGTTCACCCCTCCACTTT
few	TRBJ2-7	-	TRBV12-3/TRBV12-4	CASSFRTEGAQYF	TGTGCCAGCAGTTTCCGGACGGAAGGGGCCCAGTACTTC
-	TRBJ2-7	-	TRBV11-2	CASSLVVRPYEQYF	TGTGCCAGCAGCTTAGTGGTTAGACCCTACGAGCAGTACTTC
-	TRBJ2-3	-	TRBV7-3	CASSPQGSLRDTQYF	TGTGCCAGCAGCCCTCAGGGGTCTCTAAGAGATACGCAGTATTTT
few	TRBJ2-5	-	TRBV10-3	CAISESRGQYQETQYF	TGTGCCATCAGTGAGTCGCGGGGACAGTACCAAGAGACCCAGTACTTC
once	TRBJ2-4	-	TRBV20-1	CSASPVATHYEQDF	TGCAGTGCTTCCCCGGTGGCTACACACTACGAGCAGGACTTC
-	TRBJ1-5	-	TRBV28	CASTINNQPQHF	TGTGCCAGCACGATAAACAATCAGCCCCAGCATTTT
-	TRBJ2-7	-	TRBV25-1	CASSESSWADYEQYF	TGTGCCAGCAGTGAATCAAGTTGGGCAGACTACGAGCAGTACTTC
-	TRBJ2-5	TRBD1	TRBV9	CASSVGDRGETQYF	TGTGCCAGCAGCGTAGGGGACAGGGGAGAGACCCAGTACTTC
-	TRBJ2-7	TRBD2	TRBV3-1	CASSPKIRAGGSYEQYF	TGTGCCAGCAGCCCTAAGATACGAGCGGGGGGCTCCTACGAGCAGTACTTC
-	TRBJ1-1	-	TRBV6-6	CASREGRDTEAFF	TGTGCCAGCAGGGAGGGGAGGGACACTGAAGCTTTCTTT
-	TRBJ2-3	TRBD2	TRBV11-2	CASSLGGAGADTQYF	TGTGCCAGCAGCTTAGGCGGAGCGGGGGCAGATACGCAGTATTTT
-	TRBJ2-7	-	TRBV28	CASSPIAVSSYEQYF	TGTGCCAGCAGTCCAATAGCTGTTAGCTCCTACGAGCAGTACTTC
-	TRBJ2-5	-	TRBV20-1	CSATGEGPQETQYF	TGCAGTGCTACAGGGGAGGGACCGCAAGAGACCCAGTACTTC
-	TRBJ1-2	-	TRBV6-1	CASSETNYKGGYTF	TGTGCCAGCAGTGAGACGAACTACAAGGGAGGCTACACCTTC
-	TRBJ1-1	-	TRBV29-1	CSVEADTRAFF	TGCAGCGTTGAAGCGGACACCCGGGCTTTCTTT
few	TRBJ2-3	TRBD2	TRBV4-2	CASSQEAFSGTDTQYF	TGTGCCAGCAGCCAAGAAGCCTTTAGCGGGACAGATACGCAGTATTTT
-	TRBJ2-5	TRBD2	TRBV20-1	CSASRLAGVPGEETQYF	TGCAGTGCTAGTAGACTAGCGGGGGTCCCGGGGGAGGAGACCCAGTACTTC
-	TRBJ2-1	-	TRBV5-1	CASGLRGDEQFF	TGCGCCAGCGGCTTGAGGGGCGATGAGCAGTTCTTC